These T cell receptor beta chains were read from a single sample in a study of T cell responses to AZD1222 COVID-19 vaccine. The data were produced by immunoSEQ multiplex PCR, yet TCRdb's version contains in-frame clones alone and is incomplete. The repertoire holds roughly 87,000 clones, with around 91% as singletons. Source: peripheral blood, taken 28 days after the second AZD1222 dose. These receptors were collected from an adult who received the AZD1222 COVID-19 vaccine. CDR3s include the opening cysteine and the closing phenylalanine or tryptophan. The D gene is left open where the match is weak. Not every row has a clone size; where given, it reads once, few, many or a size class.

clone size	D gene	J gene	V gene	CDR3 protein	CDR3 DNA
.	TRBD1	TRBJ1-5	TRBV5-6	CASSSGQGRIRNQPQHF	TGTGCCAGCAGCTCCGGACAGGGAAGGATTCGCAATCAGCCCCAGCATTTT
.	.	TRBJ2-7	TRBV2	CASSYGTQYSYEQYF	TGTGCCAGCAGCTACGGGACTCAATATTCCTACGAGCAGTACTTC
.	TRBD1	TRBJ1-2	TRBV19	CASSTRTGESYGYTF	TGTGCCAGTAGTACTAGGACAGGGGAATCGTATGGCTACACCTTC
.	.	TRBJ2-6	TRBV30	CAWRGGGFGANVLTF	TGTGCCTGGAGAGGCGGAGGTTTCGGGGCCAACGTCCTGACTTTC
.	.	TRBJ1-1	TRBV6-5	CASGTGLTEAFF	TGTGCCAGTGGAACAGGGCTCACTGAAGCTTTCTTT
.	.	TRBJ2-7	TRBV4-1	CASSQDPTGSDEQYF	TGCGCCAGCAGCCAAGATCCTACGGGGAGCGACGAGCAGTACTTC
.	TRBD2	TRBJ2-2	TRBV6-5	CASSSGLAGVPGELFF	TGTGCCAGCAGTTCCGGACTAGCGGGGGTCCCCGGGGAGCTGTTTTTT
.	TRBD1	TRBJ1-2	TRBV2	CASTATGEGYTF	TGTGCCAGCACGGCGACAGGGGAGGGCTACACCTTC
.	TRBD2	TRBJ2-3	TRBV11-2	CASSALGGFRDTQYF	TGTGCCAGCAGCGCCCTGGGAGGGTTTAGAGATACGCAGTATTTT
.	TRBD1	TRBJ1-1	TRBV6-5	CATGQGGTEAFF	TGTGCCACCGGACAGGGAGGCACTGAAGCTTTCTTT
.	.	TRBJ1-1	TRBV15	CATSRDWRGRMNTEAFF	TGTGCCACCAGCAGAGATTGGCGGGGACGGATGAACACTGAAGCTTTCTTT
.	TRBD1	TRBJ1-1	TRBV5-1	CASSLTGAGAEAFF	TGCGCCAGCAGCTTGACAGGGGCGGGGGCTGAAGCTTTCTTT
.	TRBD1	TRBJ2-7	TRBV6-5	CASSSAGGDYEQYF	TGTGCCAGCAGTTCCGCAGGGGGTGATTACGAGCAGTACTTC
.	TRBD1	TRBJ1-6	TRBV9	CASSADRGVVRALHF	TGTGCCAGCAGCGCCGACAGGGGGGTAGTGAGGGCCCTCCACTTT
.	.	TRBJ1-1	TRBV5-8	CASSLFKGTEAFF	TGTGCCAGCAGCTTGTTTAAGGGCACTGAAGCTTTCTTT
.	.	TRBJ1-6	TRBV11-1	CASSQGLTNSPLHF	TGTGCCAGCAGTCAGGGCCTGACCAACTCACCCCTCCACTTT
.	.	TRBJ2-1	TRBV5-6	CASSLAGPGRVDEQFF	TGTGCCAGCAGCTTGGCCGGGCCAGGACGTGTCGATGAGCAGTTCTTC
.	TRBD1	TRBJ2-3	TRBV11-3	CASSQWTGGTDTQYF	TGTGCCAGCAGCCAGTGGACAGGGGGCACAGATACGCAGTATTTT
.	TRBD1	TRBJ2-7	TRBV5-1	CASSQGQGRHEQYF	TGCGCCAGCAGCCAGGGACAGGGGAGGCACGAGCAGTACTTC
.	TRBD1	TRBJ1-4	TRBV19	CASSMSRQGDEKLFF	TGTGCCAGTAGTATGTCGAGACAGGGTGATGAAAAACTGTTTTTT
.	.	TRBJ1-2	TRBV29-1	CSGGTQGTNYGYTF	TGCAGCGGCGGAACGCAGGGAACTAACTATGGCTACACCTTC
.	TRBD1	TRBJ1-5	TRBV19	CASSGTGGPQPQHF	TGTGCCAGTAGTGGGACAGGGGGTCCTCAGCCCCAGCATTTT
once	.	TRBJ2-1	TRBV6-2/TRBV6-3	CASSFPDSNNEQFF	TGTGCCAGCAGTTTCCCGGACAGCAACAATGAGCAGTTCTTC
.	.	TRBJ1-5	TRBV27	CASSLRSSQPQHF	TGTGCCAGCAGTTTAAGAAGTAGTCAGCCCCAGCATTTT
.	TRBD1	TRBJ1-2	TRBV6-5	CASSYQGDRGGGYTF	TGTGCCAGCAGTTACCAAGGGGACAGGGGAGGAGGCTACACCTTC
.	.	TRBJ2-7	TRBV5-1	CASSLELYSYEQYF	TGCGCCAGCAGCTTGGAGCTATACTCCTACGAGCAGTACTTC
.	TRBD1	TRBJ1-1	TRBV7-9	CASSSGDSENTEAFF	TGTGCCAGCAGCTCCGGGGACAGCGAGAACACTGAAGCTTTCTTT
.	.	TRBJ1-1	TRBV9	CASSVATTGWTEAFF	TGTGCCAGCAGCGTAGCTACGACAGGTTGGACTGAAGCTTTCTTT